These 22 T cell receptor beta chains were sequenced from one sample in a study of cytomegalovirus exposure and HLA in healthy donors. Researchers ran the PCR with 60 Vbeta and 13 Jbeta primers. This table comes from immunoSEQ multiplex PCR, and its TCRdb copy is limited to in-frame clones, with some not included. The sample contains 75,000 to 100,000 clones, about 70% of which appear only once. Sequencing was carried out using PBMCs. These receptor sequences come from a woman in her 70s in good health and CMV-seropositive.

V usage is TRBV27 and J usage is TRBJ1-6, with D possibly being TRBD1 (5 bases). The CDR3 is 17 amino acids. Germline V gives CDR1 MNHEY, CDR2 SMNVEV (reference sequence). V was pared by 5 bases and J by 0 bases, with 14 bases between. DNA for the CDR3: TGTGCCAGCAGTCTCGCGTACAGGAGCTCCTATAATTCACCCCTCCACTTT. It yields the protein CASSLAYRSSYNSPLHF.

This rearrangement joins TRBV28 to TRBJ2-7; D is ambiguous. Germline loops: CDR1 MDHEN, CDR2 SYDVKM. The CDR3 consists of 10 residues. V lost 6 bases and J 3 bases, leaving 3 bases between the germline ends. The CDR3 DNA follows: TGTGCCAGCAGGCGCTACGAGCAGTACTTC. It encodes CASRRYEQYF.

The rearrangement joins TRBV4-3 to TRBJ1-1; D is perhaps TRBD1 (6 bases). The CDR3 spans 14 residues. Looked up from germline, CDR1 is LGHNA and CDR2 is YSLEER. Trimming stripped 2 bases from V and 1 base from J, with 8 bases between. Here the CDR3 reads CASSQKDRNTEAFF. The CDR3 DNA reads TGCGCCAGCAGCCAAAAGGACAGGAACACTGAAGCTTTCTTT.

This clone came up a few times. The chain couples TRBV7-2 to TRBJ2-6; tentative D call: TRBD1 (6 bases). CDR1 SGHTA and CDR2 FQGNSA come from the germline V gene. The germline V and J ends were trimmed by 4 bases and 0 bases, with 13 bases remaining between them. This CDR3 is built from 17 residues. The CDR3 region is CASSWLTGYSGANVLTF. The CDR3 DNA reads TGTGCCAGCAGCTGGCTGACAGGCTACTCTGGGGCCAACGTCCTGACTTTC. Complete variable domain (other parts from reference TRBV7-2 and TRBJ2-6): GAGVSQSPSNKVTEKGKDVELRCDPISGHTALYWYRQSLGQGLEFLIYFQGNSAPDKSGLPSDRFSAERTGGSVSTLTIQRTQQEDSAVYLCASSWLTGYSGANVLTFGAGSRLTVL.

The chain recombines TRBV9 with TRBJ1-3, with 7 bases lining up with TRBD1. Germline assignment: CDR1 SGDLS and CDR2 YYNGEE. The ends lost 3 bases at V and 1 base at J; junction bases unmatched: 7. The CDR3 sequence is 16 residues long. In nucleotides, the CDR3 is TGTGCCAGCAGCGCTCAAGCAGGGGGTTCTGGAAACACCATATATTTT. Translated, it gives CASSAQAGGSGNTIYF. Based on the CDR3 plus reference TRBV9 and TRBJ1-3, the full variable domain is DSGVTQTPKHLITATGQRVTLRCSPRSGDLSVYWYQQSLDQGLQFLIQYYNGEERAKGNILERFSAQQFPDLHSELNLSSLELGDSALYFCASSAQAGGSGNTIYFGEGSWLTVV.

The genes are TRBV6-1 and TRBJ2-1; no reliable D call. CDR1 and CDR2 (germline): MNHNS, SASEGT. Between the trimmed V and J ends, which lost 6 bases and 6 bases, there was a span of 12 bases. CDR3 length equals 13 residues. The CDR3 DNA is TGTGCCAGCAGCCTTCACTACCGCAATGAGCAGTTCTTC. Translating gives CASSLHYRNEQFF.

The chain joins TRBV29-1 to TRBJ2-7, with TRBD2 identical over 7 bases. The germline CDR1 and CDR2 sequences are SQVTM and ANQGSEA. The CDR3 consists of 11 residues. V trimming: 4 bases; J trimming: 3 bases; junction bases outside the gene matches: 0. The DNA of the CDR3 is TGCAGCGTTGCTAGCGGCTACGAGCAGTACTTC. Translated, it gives CSVASGYEQYF.

The CDR3 sequence: CATSGTGGTEAFF. The CDR3 DNA is TGTGCCACCTCCGGGACAGGGGGCACTGAAGCTTTCTTT. The rearrangement uses TRBV19 and TRBJ1-1; TRBD1 matches at 11 bases. The trim removed 10 bases at V and 4 bases at J, leaving 5 bases unmatched. CDR3 length equals 13 residues. Germline V lookup: CDR1 LNHDA, CDR2 SQIVND (reference sequence).

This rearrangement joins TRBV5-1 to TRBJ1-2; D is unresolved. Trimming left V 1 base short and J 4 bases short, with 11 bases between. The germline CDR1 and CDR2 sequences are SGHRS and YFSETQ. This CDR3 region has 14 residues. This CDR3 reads CASSLSQPIYGYTF. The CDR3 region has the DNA TGCGCCAGCAGCTTGTCACAGCCAATCTATGGCTACACCTTC.

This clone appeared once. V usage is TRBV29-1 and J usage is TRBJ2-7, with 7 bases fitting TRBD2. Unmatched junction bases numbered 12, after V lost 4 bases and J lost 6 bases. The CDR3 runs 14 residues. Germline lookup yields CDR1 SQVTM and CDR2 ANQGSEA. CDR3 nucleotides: TGCAGCGTTGGGGCTCGGGGAGGGTCCATCGAGCAGTACTTC. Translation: CSVGARGGSIEQYF.

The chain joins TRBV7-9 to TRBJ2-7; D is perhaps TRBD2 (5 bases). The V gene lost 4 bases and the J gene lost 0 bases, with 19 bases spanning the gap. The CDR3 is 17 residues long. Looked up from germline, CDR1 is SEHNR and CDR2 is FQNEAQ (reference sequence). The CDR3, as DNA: TGTGCCAGCAGCTCAACCCTACTAGATCCACTCTCCTACGAGCAGTACTTC. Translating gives CASSSTLLDPLSYEQYF.

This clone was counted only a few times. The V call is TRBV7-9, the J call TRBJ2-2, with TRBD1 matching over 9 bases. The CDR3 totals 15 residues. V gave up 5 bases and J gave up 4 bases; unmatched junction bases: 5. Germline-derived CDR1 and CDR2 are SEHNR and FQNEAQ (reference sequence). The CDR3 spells CASSPKQGATGELFF. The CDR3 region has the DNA TGTGCCAGCAGCCCCAAACAGGGGGCCACCGGGGAGCTGTTTTTT. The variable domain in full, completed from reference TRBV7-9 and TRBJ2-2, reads DTGVSQNPRHKITKRGQNVTFRCDPISEHNRLYWYRQTLGQGPEFLTYFQNEAQLEKSRLLSDRFSAERPKGSFSTLEIQRTEQGDSAMYLCASSPKQGATGELFFGEGSRLTVL.

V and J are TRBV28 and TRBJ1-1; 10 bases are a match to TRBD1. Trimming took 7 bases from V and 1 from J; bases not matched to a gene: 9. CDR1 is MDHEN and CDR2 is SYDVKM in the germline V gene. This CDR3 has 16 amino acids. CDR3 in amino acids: CASTSGTGVRNTEAFF. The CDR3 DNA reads TGTGCCAGCACCTCGGGGACAGGGGTTAGGAACACTGAAGCTTTCTTT.

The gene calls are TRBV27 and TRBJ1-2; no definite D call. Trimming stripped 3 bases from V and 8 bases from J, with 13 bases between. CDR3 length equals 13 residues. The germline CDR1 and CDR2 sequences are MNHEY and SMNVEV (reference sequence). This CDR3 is CASSFHDTRGYTF. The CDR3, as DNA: TGTGCCAGCAGTTTCCATGATACTCGGGGCTACACCTTC.

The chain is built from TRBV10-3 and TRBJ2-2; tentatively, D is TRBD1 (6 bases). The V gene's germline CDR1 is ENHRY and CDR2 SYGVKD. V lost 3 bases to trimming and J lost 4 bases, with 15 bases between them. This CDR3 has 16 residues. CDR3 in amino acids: CAISDPTGTITGELFF. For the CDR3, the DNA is TGTGCCATCAGTGACCCGACAGGAACCATCACCGGGGAGCTGTTTTTT.

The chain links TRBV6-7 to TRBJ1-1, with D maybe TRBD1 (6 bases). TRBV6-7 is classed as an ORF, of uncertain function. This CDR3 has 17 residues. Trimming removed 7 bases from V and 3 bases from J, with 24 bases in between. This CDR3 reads CASILPGEGEIDTEAFF. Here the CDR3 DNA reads TGTGCCAGCATCCTGCCAGGGGAAGGAGAAATAGACACTGAAGCTTTCTTT.

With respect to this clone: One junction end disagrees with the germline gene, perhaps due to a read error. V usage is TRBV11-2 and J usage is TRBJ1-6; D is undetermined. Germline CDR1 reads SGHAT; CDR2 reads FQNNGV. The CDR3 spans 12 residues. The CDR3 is CASSPYNTPLHF. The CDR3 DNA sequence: TGTGCCAGCAGCCCCTATAATACACCCCTCCACTTT.

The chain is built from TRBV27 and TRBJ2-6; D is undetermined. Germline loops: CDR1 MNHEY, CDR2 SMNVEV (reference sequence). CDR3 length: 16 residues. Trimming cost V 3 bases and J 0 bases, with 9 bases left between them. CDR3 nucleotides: TGTGCCAGCAGTTTTAGTCCCAACTCTGGGGCCAACGTCCTGACTTTC. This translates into CASSFSPNSGANVLTF.

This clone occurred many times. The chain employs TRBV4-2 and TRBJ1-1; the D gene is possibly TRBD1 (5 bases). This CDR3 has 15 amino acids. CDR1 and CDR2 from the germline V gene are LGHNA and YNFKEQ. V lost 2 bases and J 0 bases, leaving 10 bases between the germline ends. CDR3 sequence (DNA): TGTGCCAGCAGCCAAACCACAGGACTGAACACTGAAGCTTTCTTT. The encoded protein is CASSQTTGLNTEAFF.

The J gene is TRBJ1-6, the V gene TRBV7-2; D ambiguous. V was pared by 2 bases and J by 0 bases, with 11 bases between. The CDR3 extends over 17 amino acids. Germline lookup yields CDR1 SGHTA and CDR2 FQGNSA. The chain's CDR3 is CASSLIGGSSYNSPLHF. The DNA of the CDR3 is TGTGCCAGCAGCTTAATTGGCGGGAGCTCCTATAATTCACCCCTCCACTTT.

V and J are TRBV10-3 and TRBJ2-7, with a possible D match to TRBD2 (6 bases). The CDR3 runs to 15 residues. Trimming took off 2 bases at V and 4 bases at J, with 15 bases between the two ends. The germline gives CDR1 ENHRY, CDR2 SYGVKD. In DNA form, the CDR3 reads TGTGCCATCAGTGAGCCGGGACTCGGTCCGTACGAGCAGTACTTC. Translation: CAISEPGLGPYEQYF.

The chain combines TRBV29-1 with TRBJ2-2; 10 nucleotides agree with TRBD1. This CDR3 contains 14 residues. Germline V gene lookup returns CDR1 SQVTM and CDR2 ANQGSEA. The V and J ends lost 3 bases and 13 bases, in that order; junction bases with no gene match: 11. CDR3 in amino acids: CSVETGGYMGMLFF. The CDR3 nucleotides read TGCAGCGTTGAGACAGGGGGCTACATGGGGATGCTGTTTTTT.